The clone carrying this T cell receptor beta chain was counted between two and nine times. Its antigen is currently unknown. The data are from a study of human T cells and chemical hapten exposure. General study findings and limits: Relative to control repertoires, expanded TCRs gave rise to significantly more large CDR3 similarity clusters.

Germline V CDR1 and CDR2: SGHNT, YYREEE (reference sequence). The CDR3 is made up of 14 amino acids. V gave up 9 bases and J gave up 1 base, with 13 bases separating them. One entry per CDR3 protein, called by TCRdb with MiXCR from the RACE reads. This sample has fewer than 90,000 distinct CDR3 sequences; 6.5% to 8.5% occur once, and the top ten carry 1.3%. Time point defined: patch test 2, 6 weeks after DPC sensitization. Treatment here: therapeutic diphenylcyclopropenone sensitization with weekly scalp DPC. This receptor was identified in a woman aged 25 to 39 with alopecia areata. Some clones in this sample may be carry-over from other donors' samples. This chain uses TRBV5-4 with TRBJ2-2; D call uncertain. Here the sequenced sample was whole blood, taken in connection with sensitization to the hapten diphenylcyclopropenone (DPC). CDR3 region: CATMGRLNTGELFF. The CDR3 DNA reads as TGTGCCACAATGGGCCGCCTGAACACCGGGGAGCTGTTTTTT.